These 7 T cell receptor beta chains originate from one sample sequenced in a study of shared clonotypes between healthy human individuals. The method was immunoSEQ multiplex PCR; TCRdb's version includes in-frame clones alone and lacks a portion of them. The sample lists hundreds of thousands of clones, around 96% occurring once. The sequencing sample was made of naive CD4+ T cells sorted from blood. The subset here: CD45RA+ positively selected. The receptors shown here come from a woman aged 25 to 39 in good health.

The chain couples TRBV5-8 to TRBJ2-1; no clear D. Deletions cut 2 bases from V and 1 base from J, with 19 bases between. CDR1 is SGHTS and CDR2 is YDEGEE in the germline V gene. The length of the CDR3 is 18 residues. In nucleotides, the CDR3 is TGTGCCAGCAGCTTATACCAGCCGAACTTCCCATCCTACAATGAGCAGTTCTTC. This sequence encodes CASSLYQPNFPSYNEQFF.

V usage is TRBV9 and J usage is TRBJ1-5; D is uncertain. Trimming shortened V by 1 base and J by 4 bases, and 9 bases separated the two germline ends. Germline V lookup: CDR1 SGDLS, CDR2 YYNGEE. CDR3 size: 14 residues. CDR3 nucleotides: TGTGCCAGCAGCGTAATGGGAGGGAATCAGCCCCAGCATTTT. Its translation is CASSVMGGNQPQHF.

The chain has TRBV2 and TRBJ1-5; D remains ambiguous. The CDR3 length is 15 residues. Germline CDR1 reads SNHLY; CDR2 reads FYNNEI. The germline V and J ends were trimmed by 5 bases and 0 bases, with 11 bases remaining between them. The CDR3 DNA follows: TGTGCCAGCAGTTTTGTATTGAATAGCAATCAGCCCCAGCATTTT. This translates into CASSFVLNSNQPQHF.

This sequence joins TRBV28 and TRBJ2-3; D is undetermined. The CDR3 loop spans 15 amino acids. Trimming removed 1 base at V and 6 bases at J, with 14 bases between. From germline, CDR1 is MDHEN and CDR2 SYDVKM. CDR3 nucleotides: TGTGCCAGCAGTTTATACAGTGTCCCCAGGGATACGCAGTATTTT. As protein: CASSLYSVPRDTQYF.

CDR3 bases: TGTGCTTTCAGGGGGCGGAACACTGAAGCTTTCTTT. Protein: CAFRGRNTEAFF. The rearrangement uses TRBV30 and TRBJ1-1; 8 nucleotides match TRBD1. The CDR3 is made up of 12 amino acids. The germline V gene encodes CDR1 GTSNPN and CDR2 SVGIG (reference sequence).

V gene TRBV28 combines with J gene TRBJ2-7; D is possibly TRBD2 (6 bases). V gave up 6 bases and J gave up 3 bases, with 12 bases separating them. This CDR3 has 13 amino acids. Germline CDR1 is MDHEN and CDR2 is SYDVKM. CDR3 region: CASRAGTYYEQYF. DNA for the CDR3: TGTGCCAGCAGGGCGGGAACCTACTACGAGCAGTACTTC.

This clone has just one count. The chain carries TRBV18 and TRBJ1-2; D unresolved. CDR3 length equals 17 residues. V lost 6 bases to trimming and J lost 6 bases, with 26 bases between them. The germline V gene has CDR1 KGHSH and CDR2 LQKENI. Here the CDR3 reads CASSPLDGFVSMDGYTF. CDR3 nucleotides: TGTGCCAGCTCCCCCCTCGACGGGTTTGTATCCATGGATGGCTACACCTTC.